This is a list of T cell receptor beta chains from one sample in a study of identical twins. MiXCR was run by TCRdb on the 5' RACE reads, yielding one entry per CDR3 protein. The sample holds more than 200,000 distinct CDR3 sequences, roughly 9.4% seen once. Sequencing was performed on memory (CD45RO+) T cells sorted from blood. The source is a woman under 30 in good health. Both conserved end residues are trimmed from each CDR3. Clone size is shown for a subset of rows, as once, few, many or a class of expanded clone.

TRBV6-5	NA	TRBJ2-7	ASSYTSGRGEQY
TRBV12-3/TRBV12-4	few	TRBJ2-3	ASSLVGGGTDTQY
TRBV7-9	few	TRBJ2-1	ASSLVPISYNEQF
TRBV29-1	many	TRBJ1-1	SVEGVNWGQDTEAF
TRBV12-3/TRBV12-4	many	TRBJ1-4	ASGWGATNEKLF
TRBV11-2	once	TRBJ2-1	ASTPTTGTSYNEQF
TRBV20-1	NA	TRBJ2-1	SADARVNEQF
TRBV7-2	NA	TRBJ2-7	ASSFRLGGNEQY
TRBV10-3	NA	TRBJ2-2	AISGQTNTGELF
TRBV6-1	many	TRBJ2-5	ASALISGGRYETQY
TRBV13	NA	TRBJ1-1	ASRRRQGRARDTEAF
TRBV19	NA	TRBJ1-1	ASSPAQRGEAF
TRBV5-8	many	TRBJ1-5	ASSLEDRHGQPQH
TRBV9	many	TRBJ1-2	ASSPPAGYYGYT
TRBV10-3	NA	TRBJ2-4	AISTGKRAKNIQY
TRBV27	NA	TRBJ2-7	ASRQGTGHYEQY
TRBV12-3/TRBV12-4	NA	TRBJ1-2	ASSPYFYIDYGYT
TRBV5-1	many	TRBJ2-1	ASSAGTGRNEQF
TRBV12-3/TRBV12-4	NA	TRBJ2-5	ASSLRSGGRETQY
TRBV12-3/TRBV12-4	few	TRBJ2-5	ASSLISGGLGTQY
TRBV2	medium-sized	TRBJ1-5	ASQPGGSNQPQH
TRBV5-1	many	TRBJ2-1	ASSPGFYNEQF
TRBV4-3	many	TRBJ2-7	ASSQGIASGMGEQY
TRBV6-1	NA	TRBJ1-2	ASSALPGQGFYGYT
TRBV27	few	TRBJ2-3	ASRGAGQTDTQY
TRBV14	few	TRBJ2-1	ASSRGLGQF
TRBV20-1	NA	TRBJ2-5	SATGTSGTATQY
TRBV20-1	few	TRBJ2-5	SARSRWETQY
TRBV27	NA	TRBJ2-7	ASRRRTGAYEQY
TRBV30	NA	TRBJ1-4	ALRDGSEKLF
TRBV6-1	few	TRBJ2-5	ASRGSGLEGETQY
TRBV11-3	few	TRBJ2-1	ASSLEGRNEQF
TRBV20-1	many	TRBJ1-5	SAPGHQALGGDQPQH
TRBV5-1	few	TRBJ2-1	ASSLRLAGGPNEQF
TRBV10-3	few	TRBJ2-3	AIRDSGSGFDTQY
TRBV5-1	few	TRBJ1-6	ASSQQGQGNSPLH
TRBV15	NA	TRBJ1-1	ATSRVGDEAF
TRBV10-1	NA	TRBJ1-6	ASQGIRNSPLH
TRBV10-3	few	TRBJ1-1	AIRGLTGIGNTEAF
TRBV20-1	few	TRBJ2-7	SARDPGTSRVEQY
TRBV6-1	few	TRBJ2-7	ASSEGVTGYEQY
TRBV29-1	NA	TRBJ2-1	SVGNYPTGNEQF
TRBV5-1	many	TRBJ2-5	ASSRQGGLRETQY
TRBV7-2	many	TRBJ1-3	ASSPTTGNTIY
TRBV4-3	many	TRBJ2-1	ASSQDRRTEQF
TRBV3-1	few	TRBJ2-2	ASSPPREVTRRTGELF
TRBV12-3/TRBV12-4	few	TRBJ2-7	ASSLGTAYYEQY
TRBV3-1	few	TRBJ2-7	ASSQDRGEQY
TRBV20-1	few	TRBJ2-5	SASKGAGQQETQY
TRBV12-3/TRBV12-4	few	TRBJ2-1	ASSGGTGVNEQF
TRBV19	many	TRBJ1-2	ASSTIQGAGDYGYT
TRBV11-2	few	TRBJ2-1	ASSFGQGKNEQF
TRBV27	NA	TRBJ2-1	ASSNLGGYDNEQF
TRBV6-1	NA	TRBJ2-1	ASATLAGVSYNEQF
TRBV25-1	few	TRBJ1-1	ASGVGGTEAF
TRBV6-5	NA	TRBJ2-2	ASSSPFGVHGELF
TRBV5-1	many	TRBJ2-7	ASSPQGLVSYEQY
TRBV20-1	NA	TRBJ2-2	SARGANTGELF
TRBV5-1	few	TRBJ2-5	ASRNGLAGTALETQY